Listed here is a single T cell receptor (beta chain). What it binds is not known. The data stem from a study of a mutant IDH1 vaccine in newly diagnosed glioma. About the research overall: Males made up around 62% and females about 40% of treated patients, whose mean age was around 41 years. Patients were pretreated with radiotherapy, temozolomide, or both, mostly both. Visit V13 took place at week 47, and visit V12 happened at week 35. General study findings and limits: Pseudoprogression showed no apparent link to changes in top peripheral T cell clonotypes.

Germline V gives CDR1 SGHNT, CDR2 YYREEE (reference sequence). V was cut by 0 bases and J by 3 bases, with 16 bases left in between. The CDR3 is 16 amino acids. Repertoires were generated with immunoSEQ multiplex PCR, while TCRdb's copy carries only in-frame clones and drops some. The sample records approximately 50,000 clones, around 86% being singletons. Time point denoted: week 47, end of study. The vaccine gave 300 ug of a 20-mer mutant IDH1 peptide subcutaneously per dose. The clonotype comes from a woman aged 50 to 60 with glioma. The chain combines TRBV5-4 with TRBJ2-7; either TRBD1 or TRBD2 may supply D (6 bases each). The material was PBMCs, obtained from a glioma patient whose treatment included an IDH1 peptide vaccine. This chain's CDR3 is CASSLGRGEAGYEQYF. The CDR3 nucleotides are TGTGCCAGCAGCTTGGGGAGGGGGGAAGCAGGCTACGAGCAGTACTTC.